This T cell receptor beta chain was recorded in a study of cytomegalovirus exposure and HLA in healthy donors. A remark on this clone: Its antigen is not known.

Among the 100 to 150 subjects of the validation cohort, separate from the roughly 700-subject first cohort, were the donors. Repertoires were generated with immunoSEQ multiplex PCR, while TCRdb's copy carries only in-frame clones and drops some. The sample lists about 130,000 clones; approximately 92% were seen once. Study outcomes and limitations: Whilst most TCR sequences proved rare, a subset of public TCRs occurred across many donors. High sensitivity and specificity were reportedly achieved when the classifier diagnosed cytomegalovirus status.

The sequence was collected from a woman aged 18 to 35 in good health and CMV-seropositive. Input material: PBMCs.

CDR3 sequence reads: CASSMRWVGNQPQHF. In DNA, the CDR3 is TGTGCCAGTAGTATGAGGTGGGTTGGCAATCAGCCCCAGCATTTT. The chain joins TRBV19 to TRBJ1-5, with D unresolved. Germline V gives CDR1 LNHDA, CDR2 SQIVND (reference sequence). The germline V and J ends were trimmed by 3 bases and 2 bases, with 11 bases remaining between them. This CDR3 has 15 residues.